This TCR beta chain was sequenced in a study of T cell repertoires in cytomegalovirus infection. Study-wide results and limits: Summed frequency of shared TCR beta families picked out CMV carriers who also had the relevant HLA.

As regards this clonotype: The antigen remains unidentified.

Germline V gene sequence: CDR1 MDHEN, CDR2 SYDVKM. With 3 bases removed from V and 3 bases from J, the gap between germline ends came to 20 bases. The CDR3 covers 17 residues. TCRdb processed the reads anew with MiXCR; each CDR3 protein has one entry. Here the sample spans around 710,000 distinct CDR3 sequences, around 29% being singletons. This chain connects TRBV28 to TRBJ1-1; D perhaps matches TRBD1 (5 bases). The sequenced sample was cultured CD8+ T cells from PBMCs, obtained from culture after CMV antigen stimulation. This receptor was taken from a human donor in good health (CMV status not recorded). Some clones in this sample may be carry-over from other donors' samples. The DNA for the CDR3 is TGTGCCAGCAGTTTTCCAGTTCCGCGGCGAGGGGACACTGAAGCTTTCTTT. Its translation is CASSFPVPRRGDTEAFF.